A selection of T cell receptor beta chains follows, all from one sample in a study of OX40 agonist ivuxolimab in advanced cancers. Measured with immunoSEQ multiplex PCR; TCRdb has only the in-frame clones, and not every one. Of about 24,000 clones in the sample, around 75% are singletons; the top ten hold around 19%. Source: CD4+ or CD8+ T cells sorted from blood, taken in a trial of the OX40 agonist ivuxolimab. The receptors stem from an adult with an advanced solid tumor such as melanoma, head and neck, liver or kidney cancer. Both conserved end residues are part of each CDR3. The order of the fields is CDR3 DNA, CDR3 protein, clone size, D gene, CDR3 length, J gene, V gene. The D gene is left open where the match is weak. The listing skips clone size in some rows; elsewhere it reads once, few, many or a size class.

CDR3 DNA: TGTGCCACCAGTATAGCGGGGGCCTTGGATACGCAGTATTTT
CDR3 protein: CATSIAGALDTQYF
clone size: NA
D gene: TRBD2
CDR3 length: 14
J gene: TRBJ2-3
V gene: TRBV15

CDR3 DNA: TGTGCCAGCAGCTTGTGGAGGGGGGGGCCGAGGGAGCAGTACTTC
CDR3 protein: CASSLWRGGPREQYF
clone size: NA
D gene: NA
CDR3 length: 15
J gene: TRBJ2-7
V gene: TRBV4-2

CDR3 DNA: TGTGCCAGCAGTTTACGGCAGGGCGAGCAGTACTTC
CDR3 protein: CASSLRQGEQYF
clone size: NA
D gene: NA
CDR3 length: 12
J gene: TRBJ2-7
V gene: TRBV27

CDR3 DNA: TGTGCCAGCAGCCCCGTGGGCCCCCAAGAGACCCAGTACTTC
CDR3 protein: CASSPVGPQETQYF
clone size: NA
D gene: NA
CDR3 length: 14
J gene: TRBJ2-5
V gene: TRBV11-2

CDR3 DNA: TGTGCCAGTAGTTGGGGCAAATCGTCCACCGGGGAGCTGTTTTTT
CDR3 protein: CASSWGKSSTGELFF
clone size: NA
D gene: NA
CDR3 length: 15
J gene: TRBJ2-2
V gene: TRBV19

CDR3 DNA: TGTGCCAGCAGCCCTGAAGGAGGGAGGAGGACAGATACGCAGTATTTT
CDR3 protein: CASSPEGGRRTDTQYF
clone size: NA
D gene: NA
CDR3 length: 16
J gene: TRBJ2-3
V gene: TRBV9

CDR3 DNA: TGTGCCAGCAGCTTCACAGGGGTGAGGGGGGCCCTCCACTTT
CDR3 protein: CASSFTGVRGALHF
clone size: once
D gene: TRBD1
CDR3 length: 14
J gene: TRBJ1-6
V gene: TRBV11-2

CDR3 DNA: TGTGCCAGTAGTGCCGGGACGGGCTCCTACGAGCAGTACTTC
CDR3 protein: CASSAGTGSYEQYF
clone size: NA
D gene: NA
CDR3 length: 14
J gene: TRBJ2-7
V gene: TRBV19

CDR3 DNA: TGTGCCAGCAGCGCAGAGGACTTAACAGATACGCAGTATTTT
CDR3 protein: CASSAEDLTDTQYF
clone size: NA
D gene: NA
CDR3 length: 14
J gene: TRBJ2-3
V gene: TRBV9

CDR3 DNA: TGTGCCAGCAGCTTGGAAGGGTCCTACGAGCAGTACTTC
CDR3 protein: CASSLEGSYEQYF
clone size: medium-sized
D gene: NA
CDR3 length: 13
J gene: TRBJ2-7
V gene: TRBV5-8

CDR3 DNA: TGTGCCAGCAGCGCCCAGGGATTTCTCTATGGCTACACCTTC
CDR3 protein: CASSAQGFLYGYTF
clone size: NA
D gene: NA
CDR3 length: 14
J gene: TRBJ1-2
V gene: TRBV9

CDR3 DNA: TGCGCCAGCAGCCAAGTGTCAGAGAATAGGGAAAAACTGTTTTTT
CDR3 protein: CASSQVSENREKLFF
clone size: NA
D gene: NA
CDR3 length: 15
J gene: TRBJ1-4
V gene: TRBV4-1

CDR3 DNA: TGTGCCAGTAGTATAACCCTGGACGGATACTATGGCTACACCTTC
CDR3 protein: CASSITLDGYYGYTF
clone size: few
D gene: NA
CDR3 length: 15
J gene: TRBJ1-2
V gene: TRBV19

CDR3 DNA: TGTGCCAGCAGCCAAGAACGTCGGGATATTATCACAGATACGCAGTATTTT
CDR3 protein: CASSQERRDIITDTQYF
clone size: NA
D gene: NA
CDR3 length: 17
J gene: TRBJ2-3
V gene: TRBV4-2

CDR3 DNA: TGTGCCAGCAGCCAAGGTTTGGGGGCCCCGGCGGGAGCTTTCTTT
CDR3 protein: CASSQGLGAPAGAFF
clone size: NA
D gene: NA
CDR3 length: 15
J gene: TRBJ1-1
V gene: TRBV14

CDR3 DNA: TGTGCCAGCAGCCCCCTGGAGGTATCTAGCACAGATACGCAGTATTTT
CDR3 protein: CASSPLEVSSTDTQYF
clone size: NA
D gene: NA
CDR3 length: 16
J gene: TRBJ2-3
V gene: TRBV9

CDR3 DNA: TGTGCCAGCAGTCCTCGGACAGTAACCGTCGAGCAGTACTTC
CDR3 protein: CASSPRTVTVEQYF
clone size: NA
D gene: NA
CDR3 length: 14
J gene: TRBJ2-7
V gene: TRBV28

CDR3 DNA: TGTGCCAGCAGCCCAGGGGGCTCCTACAATGAGCAGTTCTTC
CDR3 protein: CASSPGGSYNEQFF
clone size: NA
D gene: TRBD1
CDR3 length: 14
J gene: TRBJ2-1
V gene: TRBV7-8

CDR3 DNA: TGTGCCAGCAGTGGGGGACAGGGGAACACCGGGGAGCTGTTTTTT
CDR3 protein: CASSGGQGNTGELFF
clone size: NA
D gene: TRBD1
CDR3 length: 15
J gene: TRBJ2-2
V gene: TRBV6-4

CDR3 DNA: TGTGCCAGCATCGGGGGAACTGAAGCTTTCTTT
CDR3 protein: CASIGGTEAFF
clone size: once
D gene: NA
CDR3 length: 11
J gene: TRBJ1-1
V gene: TRBV27

CDR3 DNA: TGTGCCAGCAAATCTCAGAACAGTCAGACCCAGTACTTC
CDR3 protein: CASKSQNSQTQYF
clone size: NA
D gene: NA
CDR3 length: 13
J gene: TRBJ2-5
V gene: TRBV11-3

CDR3 DNA: TGTGCCAGCGGGGGGGCTGATGAAAAACTGTTTTTT
CDR3 protein: CASGGADEKLFF
clone size: NA
D gene: NA
CDR3 length: 12
J gene: TRBJ1-4
V gene: TRBV7-9

CDR3 DNA: TGCGCCAGCAGTGTGGAGGGGCTGTGCACAGATACGCAGTATTTT
CDR3 protein: CASSVEGLCTDTQYF
clone size: NA
D gene: NA
CDR3 length: 15
J gene: TRBJ2-3
V gene: TRBV10-1

CDR3 DNA: TGTGCCAGCAGTGGTGCGAGGCGGCTGAACACTGAAGCTTTCTTT
CDR3 protein: CASSGARRLNTEAFF
clone size: NA
D gene: NA
CDR3 length: 15
J gene: TRBJ1-1
V gene: TRBV6-1

CDR3 DNA: TGCAGCGCAAGACAGGACTACGAGCAGTACTTC
CDR3 protein: CSARQDYEQYF
clone size: NA
D gene: NA
CDR3 length: 11
J gene: TRBJ2-7
V gene: TRBV29-1

CDR3 DNA: TGTGCCAGCAGCTCCACCGGGACTAGCGGTGAGATCTCCTACGAGCAGTACTTC
CDR3 protein: CASSSTGTSGEISYEQYF
clone size: NA
D gene: TRBD2
CDR3 length: 18
J gene: TRBJ2-7
V gene: TRBV7-9

CDR3 DNA: TGTGCCAGCAGCTCCCGGGACAGATTCTACGAGCAGTACTTC
CDR3 protein: CASSSRDRFYEQYF
clone size: NA
D gene: TRBD1
CDR3 length: 14
J gene: TRBJ2-7
V gene: TRBV28

CDR3 DNA: TGTGCCAGCAAGGGACAGGGGGCCCCGGCTAGCTATGGCTACACCTTC
CDR3 protein: CASKGQGAPASYGYTF
clone size: NA
D gene: TRBD1
CDR3 length: 16
J gene: TRBJ1-2
V gene: TRBV27

CDR3 DNA: TGTGCCAGCATCCTGGGGACAGGGGGCCCCCACGAGCAGTACTTC
CDR3 protein: CASILGTGGPHEQYF
clone size: NA
D gene: TRBD1
CDR3 length: 15
J gene: TRBJ2-7
V gene: TRBV2

CDR3 DNA: TGCAGCGTTGAACCAGGGACTAGCGGAACCTACGAGCAGTACTTC
CDR3 protein: CSVEPGTSGTYEQYF
clone size: NA
D gene: TRBD2
CDR3 length: 15
J gene: TRBJ2-7
V gene: TRBV29-1

CDR3 DNA: TGTGCCAGCTCACCTCCGGGACAGAGGGATCAGCCCCAGCATTTT
CDR3 protein: CASSPPGQRDQPQHF
clone size: medium-sized
D gene: TRBD1
CDR3 length: 15
J gene: TRBJ1-5
V gene: TRBV18

CDR3 DNA: TGCGCCAGCAGCTGGAGGGACTTTAACACTGAAGCTTTCTTT
CDR3 protein: CASSWRDFNTEAFF
clone size: once
D gene: NA
CDR3 length: 14
J gene: TRBJ1-1
V gene: TRBV5-1

CDR3 DNA: TGTGCCAGCAGTTACTCGACAGGGAACTATGGCTACACCTTC
CDR3 protein: CASSYSTGNYGYTF
clone size: NA
D gene: TRBD1
CDR3 length: 14
J gene: TRBJ1-2
V gene: TRBV6-6

CDR3 DNA: TGTGCCAGCAGCTTGACTAGGAACACCGGGGAGCTGTTTTTT
CDR3 protein: CASSLTRNTGELFF
clone size: NA
D gene: NA
CDR3 length: 14
J gene: TRBJ2-2
V gene: TRBV5-6

CDR3 DNA: TGCAGCGTTAATCCCCAGGGGGATACGCAGTATTTT
CDR3 protein: CSVNPQGDTQYF
clone size: NA
D gene: NA
CDR3 length: 12
J gene: TRBJ2-3
V gene: TRBV29-1

CDR3 DNA: TGCGCCAGCAGCCATACGGGGGGGGCCTACAATGAGCAGTTCTTC
CDR3 protein: CASSHTGGAYNEQFF
clone size: NA
D gene: TRBD2
CDR3 length: 15
J gene: TRBJ2-1
V gene: TRBV4-3

CDR3 DNA: TGTGCCAGCAGCGTAGAAGGGACAGGGTCATCCTACGAGCAGTACTTC
CDR3 protein: CASSVEGTGSSYEQYF
clone size: NA
D gene: TRBD1
CDR3 length: 16
J gene: TRBJ2-7
V gene: TRBV9

CDR3 DNA: TGTGCCACCAGCAGAGATAGGGTTAGCAATCAGCCCCAGCATTTT
CDR3 protein: CATSRDRVSNQPQHF
clone size: NA
D gene: NA
CDR3 length: 15
J gene: TRBJ1-5
V gene: TRBV15

CDR3 DNA: TGTGCCAGCAGTCCCCCGGGGGGTCATAATTCACCCCTCCACTTT
CDR3 protein: CASSPPGGHNSPLHF
clone size: NA
D gene: NA
CDR3 length: 15
J gene: TRBJ1-6
V gene: TRBV28

CDR3 DNA: TGTGCCAGCAGCCAAGAAAAAGGTACAGTCGGGACTGAAGCTTTCTTT
CDR3 protein: CASSQEKGTVGTEAFF
clone size: NA
D gene: NA
CDR3 length: 16
J gene: TRBJ1-1
V gene: TRBV4-2